The next 21 T cell receptor beta chains were all read from a single sample in a study of cytomegalovirus exposure and HLA in healthy donors. TCRdb keeps only in-frame clones here, not all; method: immunoSEQ multiplex PCR. The sample includes 140,000 to 150,000 clones, 80% to 90% of them seen just once. Input material: PBMCs. The origin of the receptors is a man between 18 and 29 years old in good health and CMV-seropositive.

This clone appeared a few times. The V gene is TRBV6-1, the J gene TRBJ1-1, with 7 nucleotides matching TRBD1. The germline CDR1 and CDR2 sequences are MNHNS and SASEGT. V lost 5 bases and J lost 2; bases outside the gene matches: 8. The CDR3 sequence is 15 residues long. The CDR3 spells CASSPQGQSNTEAFF. The DNA for the CDR3 is TGTGCCAGCAGTCCGCAGGGACAGAGCAACACTGAAGCTTTCTTT.

The chain couples TRBV2 to TRBJ1-2, with a tentative D call TRBD1 (6 bases). This CDR3 spans 15 amino acids. Germline CDR1 reads SNHLY; CDR2 reads FYNNEI. The V end lost 7 bases, the J end lost 0 bases, and 15 bases lay between the germline ends. The CDR3 DNA follows: TGTGCCAGCACCCCAGGGGCAGAGGCTAACTATGGCTACACCTTC. Protein sequence: CASTPGAEANYGYTF.

This chain uses TRBV5-1 with TRBJ1-1; D is possibly TRBD1 (5 bases). CDR1 SGHRS and CDR2 YFSETQ come from the germline V gene. Trimming took off 2 bases at V and 0 bases at J, with 8 bases between the two ends. The CDR3 length is 14 residues. The CDR3 DNA reads as TGCGCCAGCAGCTTCACAGGTATGAACACTGAAGCTTTCTTT. As protein: CASSFTGMNTEAFF.

The chain is built from TRBV28 and TRBJ2-3, with 8 bases lining up with TRBD1. The CDR3 totals 13 residues. The germline V gene encodes CDR1 MDHEN and CDR2 SYDVKM. The J segment lost 7 bases and the V segment lost 5 bases, leaving 5 bases of the junction unmatched. DNA for the CDR3: TGTGCCAGCAGTCCCGGACAGGGTAATACGCAGTATTTT. The encoded protein is CASSPGQGNTQYF.

The chain carries TRBV7-6 and TRBJ1-2; 9 positions match TRBD1. CDR3 length: 14 residues. Germline V gives CDR1 SGHVS, CDR2 FNYEAQ. Losses at the gene ends were 3 bases for V and 3 bases for J; bases not matched to a gene: 2. For the CDR3, the DNA is TGTGCCAGCAGCTTTCGACAGGGGGACTATGGCTACACCTTC. Translated, it gives CASSFRQGDYGYTF.

The V and J genes are TRBV30 and TRBJ1-3; D gene unclear. Germline V gives CDR1 GTSNPN, CDR2 SVGIG (reference sequence). Between the trimmed V and J ends, which lost 1 base and 5 bases, there was a span of 12 bases. This CDR3 contains 14 residues. In nucleotides, the CDR3 is TGTGCCTGGAGTGGTAGGGAGATTAGAAACACCATATATTTT. Its protein product is CAWSGREIRNTIYF.

This chain connects TRBV30 to TRBJ2-1, with 9 positions matching TRBD2. There are 13 residues in the CDR3. The germline V gene has CDR1 GTSNPN and CDR2 SVGIG (reference sequence). After removal of 5 bases from V and 6 bases from J, the junction contained 5 bases not matched to a gene. DNA of the CDR3: TGTGCCTGGGGGGGACTAGCTGGCAATGAGCAGTTCTTC. It translates to CAWGGLAGNEQFF.

This clone was observed at least ten times. The chain joins TRBV27 to TRBJ2-2; 7 nucleotides agree with TRBD2. V trimming: 8 bases; J trimming: 5 bases; junction bases outside the gene matches: 5. Germline loops: CDR1 MNHEY, CDR2 SMNVEV (reference sequence). The CDR3 runs 13 residues. CDR3 region: CASGRVGTGELFF. The CDR3 DNA reads TGTGCCAGCGGGAGGGTAGGAACCGGGGAGCTGTTTTTT.

The rearrangement uses TRBV6-1 and TRBJ2-2; D uncertain. The length of the CDR3 is 15 residues. From germline, CDR1 is MNHNS and CDR2 SASEGT. V lost 0 bases and J lost 1, with 6 bases in between. Here the CDR3 reads CASSEAAGNTGELFF. CDR3 nucleotide sequence: TGTGCCAGCAGTGAAGCAGCAGGGAACACCGGGGAGCTGTTTTTT.

The V and J genes are TRBV11-2 and TRBJ2-6; tentative D call: TRBD1 (5 bases). Between the trimmed V and J ends, which lost 7 bases and 2 bases, there was a span of 9 bases. Germline V gives CDR1 SGHAT, CDR2 FQNNGV. The CDR3 runs 14 residues. The CDR3 region is CASISRAGANVLTF. The DNA for the CDR3 is TGTGCCAGCATCTCCAGGGCTGGGGCCAACGTCCTGACTTTC.

This chain joins TRBV5-1 and TRBJ1-2, with D possibly TRBD1 on 5 matching bases. The V and J ends lost 0 bases and 8 bases respectively, with 17 bases between them. Germline CDR1 reads SGHRS; CDR2 reads YFSETQ. The CDR3 covers 15 residues. The CDR3 region is CASSLAFVRGGGYTF. CDR3 sequence (DNA): TGCGCCAGCAGCTTGGCCTTTGTAAGGGGAGGAGGCTACACCTTC.

This chain joins TRBV7-8 and TRBJ1-1; D call uncertain. This CDR3 spans 13 amino acids. Germline lookup yields CDR1 SGHVS and CDR2 FQNEAQ. V lost 5 bases, J lost 6 bases, and 13 bases lay in between. The CDR3 DNA sequence: TGTGCCAGCAGCCATGAAATGAGTGCTGAAGCTTTCTTT. Translation: CASSHEMSAEAFF.

This clone was observed a few times. The genes are TRBV6-1 and TRBJ2-7; a possible D gene is TRBD1 (6 bases). Germline lookup yields CDR1 MNHNS and CDR2 SASEGT. This CDR3 has 15 residues. Trimming took 3 bases from V and 2 from J, leaving 14 bases between them. Written as DNA, the CDR3 is TGTGCCAGCAGTGAGTTGACAGGCCGTACCTACGAGCAGTACTTC. Translating it yields CASSELTGRTYEQYF.

The gene calls are TRBV5-6 and TRBJ1-5; 10 nucleotides match TRBD1. The CDR3 is 15 amino acids. Trimming at V came to 3 bases and at J to 7 bases, leaving 7 bases not matched to a gene. Germline lookup yields CDR1 SGHDT and CDR2 YYEEEE. CDR3 bases: TGTGCCAGCAGCTCCGGGACAGGGGTGAGACAGCCCCAGCATTTT. Translating gives CASSSGTGVRQPQHF.

This chain joins TRBV5-1 and TRBJ2-3, with 8 bases aligning to TRBD1. Germline-derived CDR1 and CDR2 are SGHRS and YFSETQ. The CDR3 runs 14 residues. Trimming took 4 bases from V and 4 from J; bases not matched to a gene: 5. CDR3 nucleotide sequence: TGCGCCAGCAGCCCGGACAGGGTCGCAGATACGCAGTATTTT. This encodes CASSPDRVADTQYF.

CDR3 nucleotides: TGTGCCAGTAGTGGGGGGATTGGGGAGACCCAGTACTTC. It encodes CASSGGIGETQYF. J is TRBJ2-5 and V is TRBV19; possible D gene TRBD2, 6 bases. Trimming removed 5 bases at V and 5 bases at J, with 12 bases between. Germline V gene sequence: CDR1 LNHDA, CDR2 SQIVND (reference sequence). The CDR3 has 13 residues.

This chain links TRBV27 with TRBJ1-1; TRBD1 might be the D (6 bases). Trimming removed 3 bases at V and 6 bases at J, with 11 bases between. Looked up from germline, CDR1 is MNHEY and CDR2 is SMNVEV (reference sequence). This CDR3 has 13 residues. The CDR3 here is CASSFETGSEAFF. The CDR3 DNA is TGTGCCAGCAGTTTCGAAACAGGGTCTGAAGCTTTCTTT.

The chain links TRBV4-2 to TRBJ2-3; 7 bases are shared with TRBD2. V shed 0 bases, J shed 3 bases, and the junction held 12 bases outside the gene matches. The CDR3 loop spans 18 amino acids. CDR1 and CDR2 (germline): LGHNA, YNFKEQ. This chain's CDR3 is CASSQEDMAGVGTDTQYF. The CDR3 region has the DNA TGTGCCAGCAGCCAAGAAGACATGGCGGGGGTCGGAACAGATACGCAGTATTTT.

This clone was counted once. The chain employs TRBV4-1 and TRBJ1-1, with D hard to call. CDR1 and CDR2 from the germline V gene are MGHRA and YSYEKL. Trimming shortened V by 0 bases and J by 8 bases, and 7 bases separated the two germline ends. The CDR3 totals 12 residues. The CDR3 is CASSQERGEAFF. The DNA for the CDR3 is TGCGCCAGCAGCCAAGAGCGAGGGGAAGCTTTCTTT.

The chain recombines TRBV19 with TRBJ2-2; TRBD2 agrees at 7 bases. V shed 6 bases, J shed 7 bases, and the junction held 11 bases outside the gene matches. The CDR3 loop spans 15 amino acids. Per the germline V gene, CDR1 is LNHDA and CDR2 is SQIVND (reference sequence). CDR3 loop: CASSPGRASDGELFF. In DNA, the CDR3 is TGTGCCAGTAGCCCTGGGAGGGCCTCTGACGGGGAGCTGTTTTTT.

This clone was seen only once. The chain carries TRBV21-1 and TRBJ2-5; the tabulated D call, TRBD2, remains unverified against the DNA. TRBV21-1 is listed as a pseudogene. This CDR3 has 23 residues. Here the CDR3 reads CASTSPPRAPGSRTPIDQETQYF. CDR3 nucleotide sequence: TGTGCCAGCACCTCACCCCCACGGGCCCCCGGGAGTCGCACACCAATCGACCAAGAGACCCAGTACTTC.